This T cell receptor beta chain was captured by sequencing in a study of cytomegalovirus exposure and HLA in healthy donors (dated by TCRdb to about 2017). Broadly, across the study: An earlier analysis of a few hundred of the donors reported 276 Gb of sequence data and 95 million to 120 million unique TCR beta sequences obtained from some 200 million T cells. Approximately 300 gigabases of sequencing data and 91 million or so unique TCR sequences made up an early release that covered several hundred HLA-typed donors. Of the roughly 400 genotyped donors, more than 75% were placed in the genetic ancestry cluster associated with self-reported Caucasian donors. The study aimed to test whether signatures of past pathogen exposure could be identified by cataloging public T cell receptors. The T cell repertoires of roughly 660 subjects were profiled by immunosequencing and related to cytomegalovirus serostatus. Besides the first cohort of 666 subjects, a separate validation cohort made up of over 100 different subjects was used. The study combined high-throughput TCR immunosequencing, statistical association of individual TCRs with disease status, and machine learning to predict cytomegalovirus infection status. To study patterns of TCR occurrence, a later analysis re-analyzed previously published TCR beta repertoires from several hundred donors and added high-resolution HLA genotyping. Rather than drawing on any new phenotypic data, the later analysis identified candidate immune exposures from TCR beta sequences and the way those sequences occurred across donors. In an earlier analysis of 587 of the donors, high-throughput TCR beta sequencing was used to judge whether each TCR beta V gene segment behaved as functional or pseudogenic. Donor age, sex, ethnicity and CMV serostatus were compiled together with the repertoire data. In a later genetic analysis, genome-wide SNP genotypes for about three fifths of the roughly 670 donors were used, and that subset was treated as a discovery cohort. Every repertoire in the discovery cohort had been generated on one and the same sequencing platform. Class I and class II HLA loci were covered by the typing at four-digit resolution. Typing coverage varied by locus: roughly 629-630 donors for A, B, C, DRB1 and DQB1; 522 for DQA1; over 600 for DPA1; more than 450 for DPB1. Roughly 5 DR-DQ haplotypes were handled as single units for association and clustering, since linkage in the cohort was strong. Across 398 genotyped donors of the cohort, an average of approximately 220,000 unique TCR beta nucleotide sequences per donor were sequenced, and 15% to 20% of those sequences were non-productive. Summary of the overall study and its limitations: A later genetic analysis associated a missense DCLRE1C variant with V-gene and J-gene trimming of TCR beta chains, and an independent cohort replicated the association. An earlier analysis of approximately 500 of the donors showed that most TCR beta V segments appeared in productive rearrangements either about 87% or about 30% of the time, which broadly matched IMGT annotations. Strong co-occurrence of HLA alleles, especially DR and DQ, made assigning TCR associations to individual alleles difficult. Correlated functional status among segregating V segments might be attributable to linkage disequilibrium, but an unknown experimental factor could not be ruled out. According to a later analysis, TCR association rates differed among HLA loci, with DRB1 alleles showing the most associated TCRs and HLA-C alleles showing the fewest. Sequencing depth was assumed to be roughly uniform across donors in the presence/absence analyses, though that assumption may not hold. Because counts were too low, approximately 15 rarely observed V segments, including chromosome 9 orphons, were excluded from the earlier analysis of about 500 of the donors. A few of the identified cytomegalovirus-associated TCR beta chains were confirmed in vitro to be specific for cytomegalovirus antigens. A cluster of highly shared sequence variants was judged likely to represent a technical artifact of the sequencing pipeline. A further reported finding was that TCR beta sequences accurately predicted the HLA-A and HLA-B alleles for most subjects in the first cohort. In a later analysis, most CMV-associated TCR beta chains were found to appear HLA-restricted, with HLA associations seemingly driven largely by CMV exposure. Some IMGT-functional V segments, including TRBV6-2 and TRBV6-3, could not be told apart with the 87-base-pair reads, so those segments were excluded. Because HLA typing was unavailable for some donors at each locus, only the typed subset was used in association tests. Across donors, most TCR sequences were observed very rarely, whereas some public TCRs were present in many individuals. Only TCR beta chains were sequenced in this cohort, and the absence of alpha or paired-chain data limited detectable features. CMV serostatus was the only immune exposure information available for the cohort. According to a later genetic analysis, donors in an Asian-associated ancestry cluster had fewer N-insertions in productive TCRs than the approximately 650-donor mean. The authors suggested that the approach could potentially be extended to other disease states and immunological phenotypes. Cytomegalovirus status was reported to be diagnosed by the classifier with high specificity and sensitivity in both the original and validation cohorts. A later analysis associated 15,000 to 20,000 TCR beta sequences with specific HLA alleles at a false discovery rate of 0.05. A later analysis reported that several top co-occurrence clusters appeared linked to parvovirus B19, influenza, CMV and Epstein-Barr virus. Compared with equally common non-associated chains, HLA-associated TCR beta chains in a later analysis were more clonally expanded and had lower generation probabilities. The study listed 164 TCR beta chains as associated with cytomegalovirus.

The germline V gene gives CDR1 as SGHRS and CDR2 as YFSETQ. The CDR3, from cysteine to phenylalanine, totals 14 residues. Kept here is only the CDR3 DNA, which spans 42 bases and is read in frame from base 1. The junction shows trimming of 4 bases on V and 2 bases on J, and the gene matches do not reach 6 bases of it. Of note for this clone: No antigen is known for it. Within one base of it there is no much larger clone, and no base qualities were kept.

Receptor libraries were prepared by the immunoSEQ multiplex PCR assay. The multiplex PCR relied on a mix of 60 forward primers for TCR Vbeta segments and 13 reverse primers for TCR Jbeta segments. The CDR3 region of rearranged TCR beta genes was amplified from genomic DNA by a multiplex PCR assay. The Illumina HiSeq System was used to sequence the amplified TCR beta libraries as 87-base-pair reads. The authors processed their data as follows. A later analysis counted about 80 million unique TCR beta chains across the 666 repertoires, and around 12 million of these chains were shared by at least two donors. Raw reads were error-corrected and collapsed into unique sequences by a nearest-neighbor algorithm in which closely related sequences were merged to remove PCR and sequencing errors. CDR3 sequences were aligned to IMGT reference sequences to assign V, D and J gene segments. For a sequence to be retained, a match of at least six nucleotides was required to both a V gene segment and a J gene segment. A rearrangement counted as productive if the CDR3 had no stop codons and remained in frame with V and J, and every other rearrangement counted as non-productive. CDR3 was defined according to IMGT convention as the region running from the second conserved V-encoded cysteine to the conserved J-encoded phenylalanine. The earlier analysis of fewer than 700 of the donors excluded sequences that lacked an unambiguous match to a single V gene segment. An earlier analysis of a few hundred of the donors called V segments functional above 56.7% productive rearrangements and segregating when the between-donor standard deviation exceeded 5%. A statistical classification framework was built to diagnose cytomegalovirus status from the catalog of TCR beta chain sequences. In a later analysis, TCR nucleotide sequences were compared against IMGT/GENE-DB human TR gene sequences so that V and J genes could be assigned. A later analysis assigned CDR3 sequences and most-parsimonious VDJ recombination scenarios with the TCRdist pipeline. In a later analysis, each TCR beta chain was defined by its CDR3 amino acid sequence together with its V-gene family, and reads lacking a unique V-gene family were excluded. To address suspected cross-contamination and a sequencing artifact, a later analysis removed over 500 highly shared, low-generation-probability nucleotide sequences. In a later analysis, a clonal expansion index was calculated for each public chain from normalized within-repertoire ranks of inferred template counts. A later analysis computed generation probabilities with a VDJ recombination model fitted to out-of-frame rearrangements, and checked the results against IGoR. Hypergeometric tests were used in a later analysis to score TCR-TCR, TCR-HLA and TCR-CMV co-occurrence, with a repertoire-size bias correction applied to the TCR pairs. To estimate false discovery rates, a later analysis permuted the HLA or CMV assignments 20 times. A later analysis grouped co-occurring TCRs with DBSCAN, adding TCRdist sequence similarity when clustering within HLA-allele-positive subsets. Repertoires with fewer than 30,000 or more than 120,000 public chains, plus five repertoires with anomalous nucleotide sharing, were excluded from co-occurrence clustering. TCRdb stores this immuneACCESS table with in-frame sequences only. Part of the clones is absent; in the studies checked, under half of the shortfall reflects unresolved V genes, and no reason is known for the rest. V, J and clone size reflect that table, while D and trimming were determined from the DNA. In this sample the table shows around 90,000 clones, more than 65% of which occur a single time. The top ten clonotypes cover 2.7% of the sample.

The cohort was made up of hundreds of healthy bone marrow donors. Cohort members were all nominally healthy when sampled, although unrecorded immune exposures were likely present. The donor tested CMV seronegative and was one of the 352 seronegative cohort members. Each donor provided a peripheral blood sample, and peripheral blood mononuclear cells were used for TCR beta sequencing. The Qiagen DNeasy Blood Extraction Kit was used to extract genomic DNA from the blood cell samples. The sequenced sample was PBMCs. This sequence uses TRBV5-1 and TRBJ2-7; 7 bases in the junction line up with TRBD1. This sequence was found in a man aged 30 to 45 in good health and CMV-seronegative. The CDR3 region reads CASSQATGTYEQYF. The DNA sequence reads TGCGCCAGCAGCCAAGCGACAGGGACCTACGAGCAGTACTTC.